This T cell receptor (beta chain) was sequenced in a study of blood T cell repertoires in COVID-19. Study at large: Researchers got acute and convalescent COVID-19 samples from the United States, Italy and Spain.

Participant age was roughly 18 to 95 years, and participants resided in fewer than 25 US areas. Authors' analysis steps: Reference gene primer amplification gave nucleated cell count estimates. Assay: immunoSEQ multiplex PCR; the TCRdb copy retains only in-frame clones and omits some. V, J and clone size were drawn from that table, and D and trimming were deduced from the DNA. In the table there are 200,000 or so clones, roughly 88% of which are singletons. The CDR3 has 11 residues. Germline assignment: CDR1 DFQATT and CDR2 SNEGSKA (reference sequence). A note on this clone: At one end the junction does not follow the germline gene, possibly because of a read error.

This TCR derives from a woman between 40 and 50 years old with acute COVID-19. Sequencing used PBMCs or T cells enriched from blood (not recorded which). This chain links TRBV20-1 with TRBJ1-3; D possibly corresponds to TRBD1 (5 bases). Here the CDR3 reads CSAAAGLDEDF. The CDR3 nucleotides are TGCAGTGCCGCCGCGGGACTGGACGAAGATTTT.